This paragraph reports one T cell receptor (beta chain). Its antigen is as yet unknown. These data originate in a study of CXCR3-negative and CXCR3-positive naive CD8 T cells. UMI-labeled 5' RACE yielded the TRB cDNA libraries. For each CDR3 protein, TCRdb gives one entry from its re-call of the 5' RACE reads, without DNA. The sample's table shows 120,000 or so distinct CDR3 sequences. The CDR3 length is 12 residues. Germline CDR1 and CDR2: LNHDA and SQIVND (reference sequence). Study-wide findings and caveats: The TRB CDR3s that CXCR3-positive naive cells carried were more hydrophobic than those of CXCR3-negative naive cells. Comparison of naive CXCR3-negative and CXCR3-positive cells revealed similar TRBV-TRBJ usage, while memory cells differed. With CXCR3 expression partially decreased after cryopreservation, most assays relied on fresh PBMCs. TRB CDR3 properties were used to infer TCR strength, and surface CD5 was comparable between naive subsets.

The chain recombines TRBV19 with TRBJ1-2; no DNA is available, so the TRBD1 call from TCRdb remains unchecked. This clonotype was obtained from a human donor in good health. Some clones in this sample may be carry-over from other donors' samples. The source material was naive CXCR3+ CD8+ T cells from blood. Described subset: CD45RO-CCR7+CD27+CD95- naive CD8+ T cells expressing CXCR3 (TNR3+). CDR3 protein: CASGIRGHGYTF.